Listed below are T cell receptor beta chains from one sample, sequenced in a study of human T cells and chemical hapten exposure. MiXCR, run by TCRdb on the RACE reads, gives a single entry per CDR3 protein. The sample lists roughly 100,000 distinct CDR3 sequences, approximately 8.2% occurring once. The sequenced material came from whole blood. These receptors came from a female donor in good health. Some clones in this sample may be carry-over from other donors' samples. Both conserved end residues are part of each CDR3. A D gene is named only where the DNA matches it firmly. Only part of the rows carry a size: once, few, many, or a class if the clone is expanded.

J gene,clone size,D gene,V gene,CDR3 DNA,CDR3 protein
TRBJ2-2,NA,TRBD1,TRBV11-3,TGTGCCAGCAGCCAAGGACAGGAGCCTAACACCGGGGAGCTGTTTTTT,CASSQGQEPNTGELFF
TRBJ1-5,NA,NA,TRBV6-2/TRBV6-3,TGTGCCAGCAGGCCCGGGCCCTCCGAAGGGAATCAGCCCCAGCATTTT,CASRPGPSEGNQPQHF
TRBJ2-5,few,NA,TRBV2,TGTGCCAGCAGTGAGAATATGGGGCTCCAAGAGACCCAGTACTTC,CASSENMGLQETQYF
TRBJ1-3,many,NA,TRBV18,TGTGCCAGCTCACCACAAGGGACCAACTCTGGAAACACCATATATTTT,CASSPQGTNSGNTIYF
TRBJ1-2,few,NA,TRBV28,TGTGCCAGCAGAGCCCAAATTAACTATGGCTACACCTTC,CASRAQINYGYTF
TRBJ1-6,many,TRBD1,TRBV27,TGTGCCAGCAGTTTTGATGGGGACAGGGTGCCGTCACCCCTCCACTTT,CASSFDGDRVPSPLHF
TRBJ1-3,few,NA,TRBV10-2,TGCGCCAGCAGTGACGGGACGGTGGACTCTGGAAACACCATATATTTT,CASSDGTVDSGNTIYF
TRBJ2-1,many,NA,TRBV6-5,TGTGCCAGCAGCCTCAACGGTGAGAGGTACAATGAGCAGTTCTTC,CASSLNGERYNEQFF
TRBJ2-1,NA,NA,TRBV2,TGTGCCAGCAGCAGGGCTGACTTTTTAATTGAGCAGTTCTTC,CASSRADFLIEQFF
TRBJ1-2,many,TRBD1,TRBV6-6,TGTGCCAGCAGTTATGACAGGGCTGATGGCTACACCTTC,CASSYDRADGYTF
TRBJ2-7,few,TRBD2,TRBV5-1,TGCGCCAGCACACCAACACTAGCGGGACCCCGTGAGCAGTACTTC,CASTPTLAGPREQYF
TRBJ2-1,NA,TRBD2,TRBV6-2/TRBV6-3,TGTGCCAGCAGTTCCATTCTAGCGGGTTACAATGAGCAGTTCTTC,CASSSILAGYNEQFF
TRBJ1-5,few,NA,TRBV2,TGTGCCAGCACTGTTAGCAATCAGCCCCAGCATTTT,CASTVSNQPQHF
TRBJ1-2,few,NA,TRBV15,TGTGCCACCAGCAGAGATTGGACGTTATCTAACTATGGCTACACCTTC,CATSRDWTLSNYGYTF
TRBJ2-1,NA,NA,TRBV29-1,TGCAGCGTTGACTTTAGCGCACCCGGTGGTGAGCAGTTCTTC,CSVDFSAPGGEQFF
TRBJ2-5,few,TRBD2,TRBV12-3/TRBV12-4,TGTGCCAGCAGACCGGGACTACAACAAGAGACCCAGTACTTC,CASRPGLQQETQYF
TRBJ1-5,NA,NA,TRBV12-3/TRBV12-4,TGTGCCAGCAGCCAGAGGGGCCTGTATAGCAATCAGCCCCAGCATTTT,CASSQRGLYSNQPQHF
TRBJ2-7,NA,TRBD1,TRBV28,TGTGCCAGCACCCCAACTAGTGGGGACAGTCGAAGGAGCTCCTACGAGCAGTACTTC,CASTPTSGDSRRSSYEQYF
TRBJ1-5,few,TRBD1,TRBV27,TGTGCCAGCAGTCCACTACAGGGGATCAATCAGCCCCAGCATTTT,CASSPLQGINQPQHF
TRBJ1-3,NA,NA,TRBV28,TGTGCCAGCAGTTTTTCCAGGGCAGGAAACACCATATATTTT,CASSFSRAGNTIYF
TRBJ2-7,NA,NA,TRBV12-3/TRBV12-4,TGTGCCAGCAGTTTAGGGGACAAATACTACGAGCAGTACTTC,CASSLGDKYYEQYF
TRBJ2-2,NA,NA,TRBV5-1,TGCGCCAGCAGCTTTGACACCGGGGAGCTGTTTTTT,CASSFDTGELFF
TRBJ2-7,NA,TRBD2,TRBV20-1,TGCAGTGCTGAGAGGGGGACTAGCGGGATATCGCTCGGGGACGAGCAGTACTTC,CSAERGTSGISLGDEQYF
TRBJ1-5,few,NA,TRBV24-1,TGTGCCACCTACAGGGAGGGAAGCAATCAGCCCCAGCATTTT,CATYREGSNQPQHF
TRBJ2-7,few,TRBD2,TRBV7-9,TGTGCCAGCAGCTTAGTTGTCCAGCGGGAGTACCACGAGCAGTACTTC,CASSLVVQREYHEQYF
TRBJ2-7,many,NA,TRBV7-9,TGTGCCAGCAGCCCGGGACTTTCCTACGAGCAGTACTTC,CASSPGLSYEQYF
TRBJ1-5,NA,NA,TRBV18,TGTGCCAGCTCACCAACCGGGACCGCGGATCAGCCCCAGCATTTT,CASSPTGTADQPQHF
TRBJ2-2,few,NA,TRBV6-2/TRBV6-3,TGTGCCAGCATGTGGAGCCCCGGGGAGCTGTTTTTT,CASMWSPGELFF
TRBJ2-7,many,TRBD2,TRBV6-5,TGTGCCAGCAGTTACTTGGCGGGAGGACCCTACGAGCAGTACTTC,CASSYLAGGPYEQYF
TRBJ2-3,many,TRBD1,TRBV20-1,TGCAGTGCTGAGATCGGGACAGAGGGAACAGATACGCAGTATTTT,CSAEIGTEGTDTQYF
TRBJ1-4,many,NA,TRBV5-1,TGCGCCAGCAGCTTGGGATTAGGGGAGGCTAATGAAAAACTGTTTTTT,CASSLGLGEANEKLFF
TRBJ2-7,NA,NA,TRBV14,TGTGCCAGCAGCCAAGTTGCACCTCCTAACGAGCAGTACTTC,CASSQVAPPNEQYF
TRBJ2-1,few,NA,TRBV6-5,TGTGCCAGCAGCCCGAGGACAGTCGGGGAGCAGTTCTTC,CASSPRTVGEQFF
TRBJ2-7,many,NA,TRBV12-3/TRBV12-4,TGTGCCAGCAGTTTCTCTGGTTTCACCTACGAGCAGTACTTC,CASSFSGFTYEQYF
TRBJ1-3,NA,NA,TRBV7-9,TGTGCCAGCAGCTTTTCTGGAGGGACTCGAGGAAACACCATATATTTT,CASSFSGGTRGNTIYF